These T cell receptor beta chains were read from a single sample in a study of cytomegalovirus exposure and HLA in healthy donors. Clones were sequenced by immunoSEQ multiplex PCR, and TCRdb holds only the in-frame ones, with some missing. The sample lists about 270,000 clones; roughly 70% were seen once. Sequenced input: PBMCs. The receptor source for this set is a female donor in good health and CMV-seronegative. Both conserved end residues are trimmed from each CDR3. The order of the fields is J gene, D gene, V gene, CDR3 protein. The D gene is left open where the match is weak.

J gene: TRBJ2-5
D gene: -
V gene: TRBV28
CDR3 protein: ASSPRGGPQETQY

J gene: -
D gene: TRBD2
V gene: TRBV27
CDR3 protein: ASSLGAGGSYEQY

J gene: TRBJ2-5
D gene: TRBD2
V gene: TRBV18
CDR3 protein: ASSPPPSGETQY

J gene: TRBJ2-5
D gene: -
V gene: TRBV14
CDR3 protein: ASSQVPPIAPETQY

J gene: TRBJ2-1
D gene: -
V gene: TRBV30
CDR3 protein: AWVYPRNEQF

J gene: TRBJ2-7
D gene: TRBD2
V gene: TRBV5-1
CDR3 protein: ASQGTRMRGEQY

J gene: TRBJ2-7
D gene: -
V gene: TRBV5-1
CDR3 protein: ASSFGSSGYEQY

J gene: TRBJ2-2
D gene: -
V gene: TRBV2
CDR3 protein: ASNGGGRNTGELF

J gene: TRBJ2-5
D gene: TRBD1
V gene: TRBV2
CDR3 protein: ASRRVPGQGETQY

J gene: TRBJ2-7
D gene: -
V gene: TRBV11-2
CDR3 protein: ASSLAPGTSYEQY

J gene: TRBJ2-4
D gene: -
V gene: TRBV6-5
CDR3 protein: ASSSQTKNIQY

J gene: TRBJ2-7
D gene: -
V gene: TRBV5-1
CDR3 protein: ASSLGGGYEQY

J gene: TRBJ2-3
D gene: TRBD2
V gene: TRBV2
CDR3 protein: ASRNTGTSVSTDTQY

J gene: TRBJ2-1
D gene: TRBD2
V gene: TRBV27
CDR3 protein: ASSLSPASGSLYNEQF

J gene: TRBJ2-3
D gene: -
V gene: TRBV5-8
CDR3 protein: ASSLGTFTDTQY

J gene: TRBJ2-2
D gene: TRBD2
V gene: TRBV4-1
CDR3 protein: ASSPSGLFTGELF

J gene: TRBJ2-1
D gene: -
V gene: TRBV27
CDR3 protein: ASSYGLNLYNEQF

J gene: TRBJ2-3
D gene: TRBD1
V gene: TRBV10-3
CDR3 protein: AISHTGQGGTDTQY

J gene: TRBJ2-7
D gene: -
V gene: TRBV28
CDR3 protein: ASTTTSASSYEQY

J gene: TRBJ1-4
D gene: TRBD1
V gene: TRBV27
CDR3 protein: ASSFPDRGRNEKLF

J gene: TRBJ2-3
D gene: TRBD2
V gene: TRBV15
CDR3 protein: ATSRGREGGADTQY

J gene: TRBJ2-3
D gene: -
V gene: TRBV19
CDR3 protein: ALKGNSTDTQY

J gene: TRBJ2-7
D gene: -
V gene: TRBV6-5
CDR3 protein: ASSTRSTAYEQY

J gene: TRBJ2-3
D gene: -
V gene: TRBV21-1
CDR3 protein: ASSKETSGRLTDTQY

J gene: TRBJ2-7
D gene: TRBD2
V gene: TRBV11-3
CDR3 protein: ASSRPGLPPRD

J gene: TRBJ2-7
D gene: TRBD1
V gene: TRBV27
CDR3 protein: ASRSYGTGGREQY

J gene: TRBJ2-4
D gene: TRBD1
V gene: TRBV5-1
CDR3 protein: ASSLDGTGYGAKNIQY

J gene: TRBJ2-7
D gene: TRBD1
V gene: TRBV30
CDR3 protein: AWSTGQASGDEQY